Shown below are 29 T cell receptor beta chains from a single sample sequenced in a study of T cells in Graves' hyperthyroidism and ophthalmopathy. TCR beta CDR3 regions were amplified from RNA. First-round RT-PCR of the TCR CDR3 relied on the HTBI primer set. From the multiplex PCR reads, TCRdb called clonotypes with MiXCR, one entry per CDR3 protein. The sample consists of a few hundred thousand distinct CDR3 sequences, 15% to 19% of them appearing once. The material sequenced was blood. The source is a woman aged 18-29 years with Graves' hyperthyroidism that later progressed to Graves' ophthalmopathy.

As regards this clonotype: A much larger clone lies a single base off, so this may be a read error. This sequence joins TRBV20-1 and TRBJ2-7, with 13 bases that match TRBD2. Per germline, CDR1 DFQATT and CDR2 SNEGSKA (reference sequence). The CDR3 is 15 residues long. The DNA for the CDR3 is TGCAGTGCTAGCGGACTAGCGGGAGCCTTGGGGGAGCTGTACTTC. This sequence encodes CSASGLAGALGELYF.

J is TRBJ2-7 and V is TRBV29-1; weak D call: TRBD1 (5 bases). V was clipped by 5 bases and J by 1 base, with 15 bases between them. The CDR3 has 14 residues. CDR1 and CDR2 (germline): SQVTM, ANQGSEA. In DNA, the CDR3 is TGCAGCGTTTATACCCTTGACAGTTCCTACGAGCAGTACTTC. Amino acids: CSVYTLDSSYEQYF.

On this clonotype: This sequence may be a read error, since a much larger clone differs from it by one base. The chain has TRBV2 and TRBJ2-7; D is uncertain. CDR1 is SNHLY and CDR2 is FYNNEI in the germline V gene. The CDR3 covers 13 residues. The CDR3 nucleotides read TGTGCCGGCAGAAGGCTGGGGACCTACGAGCAGTACTTC. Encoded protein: CAGRRLGTYEQYF.

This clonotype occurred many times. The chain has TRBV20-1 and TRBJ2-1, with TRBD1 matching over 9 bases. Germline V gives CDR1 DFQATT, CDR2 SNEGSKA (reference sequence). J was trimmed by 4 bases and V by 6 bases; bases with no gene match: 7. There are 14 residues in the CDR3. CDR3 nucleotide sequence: TGCAGTGCCCTGGGGACAGGGAGATACAATGAGCAGTTCTTC. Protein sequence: CSALGTGRYNEQFF.

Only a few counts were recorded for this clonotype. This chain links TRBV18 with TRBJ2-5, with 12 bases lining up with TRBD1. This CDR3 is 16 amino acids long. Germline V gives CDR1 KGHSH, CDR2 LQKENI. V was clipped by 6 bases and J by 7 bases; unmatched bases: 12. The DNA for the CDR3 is TGTGCCAGCTCCCCGTTGGGACAGGGGGCCGGCGGGACCCAGTACTTC. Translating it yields CASSPLGQGAGGTQYF.

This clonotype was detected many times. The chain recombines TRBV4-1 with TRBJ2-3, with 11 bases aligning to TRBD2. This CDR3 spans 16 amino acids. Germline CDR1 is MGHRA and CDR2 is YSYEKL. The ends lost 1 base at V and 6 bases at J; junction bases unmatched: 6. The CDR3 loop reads CASSQAPTSGMDTQYF. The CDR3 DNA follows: TGCGCCAGCAGCCAAGCCCCGACTAGCGGGATGGATACGCAGTATTTT.

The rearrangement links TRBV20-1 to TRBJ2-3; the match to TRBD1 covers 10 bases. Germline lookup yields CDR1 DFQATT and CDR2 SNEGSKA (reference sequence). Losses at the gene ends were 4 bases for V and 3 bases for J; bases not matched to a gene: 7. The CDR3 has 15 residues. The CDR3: CSANPTGGRTDTQYF. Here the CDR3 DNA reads TGCAGTGCTAACCCGACAGGGGGCAGAACAGATACGCAGTATTTT.

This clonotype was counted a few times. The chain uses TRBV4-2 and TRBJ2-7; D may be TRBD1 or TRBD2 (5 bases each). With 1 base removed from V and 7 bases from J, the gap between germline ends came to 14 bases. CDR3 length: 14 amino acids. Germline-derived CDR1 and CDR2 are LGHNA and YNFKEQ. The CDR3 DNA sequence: TGTGCCAGCAGCCAAGGGACGGGGCGTTGGGAGCAGTACTTC. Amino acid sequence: CASSQGTGRWEQYF.

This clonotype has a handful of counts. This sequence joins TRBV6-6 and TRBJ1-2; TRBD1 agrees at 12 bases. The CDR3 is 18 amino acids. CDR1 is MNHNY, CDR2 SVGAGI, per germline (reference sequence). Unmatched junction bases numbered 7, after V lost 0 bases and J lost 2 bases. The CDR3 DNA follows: TGTGCCAGCAGTTACTCGCCTCCCGGGACAGGGGGCAACTATGGCTACACCTTC. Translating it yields CASSYSPPGTGGNYGYTF.

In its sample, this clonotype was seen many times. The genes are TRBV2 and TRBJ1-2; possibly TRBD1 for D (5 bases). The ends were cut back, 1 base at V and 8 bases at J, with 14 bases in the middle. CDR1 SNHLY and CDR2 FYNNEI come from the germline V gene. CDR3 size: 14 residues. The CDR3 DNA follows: TGTGCCAGCAGTGAAGTTGGTAGGGGCCGGGGCTACACCTTC. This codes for CASSEVGRGRGYTF.

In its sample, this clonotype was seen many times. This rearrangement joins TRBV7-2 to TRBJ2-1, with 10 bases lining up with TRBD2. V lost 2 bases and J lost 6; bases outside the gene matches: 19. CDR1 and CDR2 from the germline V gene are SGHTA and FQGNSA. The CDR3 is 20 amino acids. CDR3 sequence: CASSLIWVAGGLRGFNEQFF. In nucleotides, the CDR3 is TGTGCCAGCAGCTTAATTTGGGTAGCGGGAGGACTTCGGGGGTTCAATGAGCAGTTCTTC. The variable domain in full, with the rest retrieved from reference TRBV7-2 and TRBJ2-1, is GAGVSQSPSNKVTEKGKDVELRCDPISGHTALYWYRQSLGQGLEFLIYFQGNSAPDKSGLPSDRFSAERTGGSVSTLTIQRTQQEDSAVYLCASSLIWVAGGLRGFNEQFFGPGTRLTVL.

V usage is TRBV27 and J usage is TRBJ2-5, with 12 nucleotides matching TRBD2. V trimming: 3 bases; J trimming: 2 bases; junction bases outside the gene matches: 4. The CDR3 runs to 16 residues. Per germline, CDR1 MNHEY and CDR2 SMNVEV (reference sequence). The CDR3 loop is CASSFGTSGPQETQYF. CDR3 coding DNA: TGTGCCAGCAGTTTCGGGACTAGCGGGCCACAAGAGACCCAGTACTTC.

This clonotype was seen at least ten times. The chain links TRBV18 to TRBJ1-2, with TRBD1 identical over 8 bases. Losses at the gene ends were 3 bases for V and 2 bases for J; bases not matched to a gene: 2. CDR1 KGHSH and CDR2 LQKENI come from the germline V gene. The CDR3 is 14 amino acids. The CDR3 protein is CASSPRTGNYGYTF. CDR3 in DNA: TGTGCCAGCTCACCGCGGACAGGGAACTATGGCTACACCTTC.

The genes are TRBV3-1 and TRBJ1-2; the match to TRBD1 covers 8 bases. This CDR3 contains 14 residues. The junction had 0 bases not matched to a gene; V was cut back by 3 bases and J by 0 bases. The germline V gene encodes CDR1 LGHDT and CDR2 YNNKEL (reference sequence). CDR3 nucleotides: TGTGCCAGCAGCCAGGGACAGGCTAACTATGGCTACACCTTC. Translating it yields CASSQGQANYGYTF.

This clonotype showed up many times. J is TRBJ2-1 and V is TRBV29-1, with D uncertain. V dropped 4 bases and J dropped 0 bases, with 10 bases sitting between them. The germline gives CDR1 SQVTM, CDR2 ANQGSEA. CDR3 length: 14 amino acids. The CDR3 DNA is TGCAGCGTTGCACAGTCGAGCTCCTACAATGAGCAGTTCTTC. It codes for CSVAQSSSYNEQFF.

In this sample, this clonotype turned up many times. The CDR3 nucleotides are TGCAGTGCTGGGGACAGGGGGGATGAGCAGTTCTTC. It specifies CSAGDRGDEQFF. The rearrangement uses TRBV20-1 and TRBJ2-1; 11 positions agree with TRBD1. Germline assignment: CDR1 DFQATT and CDR2 SNEGSKA (reference sequence). The V segment lost 5 bases and the J segment 8 bases; nucleotides outside the gene matches: 2. The CDR3 is 12 amino acids.

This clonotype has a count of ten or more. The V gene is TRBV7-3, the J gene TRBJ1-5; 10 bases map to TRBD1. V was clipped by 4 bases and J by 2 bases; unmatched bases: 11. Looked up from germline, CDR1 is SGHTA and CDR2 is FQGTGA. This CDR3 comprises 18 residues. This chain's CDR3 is CASSSPGTGADGNQPQHF. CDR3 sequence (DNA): TGTGCCAGCAGCTCTCCCGGGACAGGGGCGGATGGCAATCAGCCCCAGCATTTT.

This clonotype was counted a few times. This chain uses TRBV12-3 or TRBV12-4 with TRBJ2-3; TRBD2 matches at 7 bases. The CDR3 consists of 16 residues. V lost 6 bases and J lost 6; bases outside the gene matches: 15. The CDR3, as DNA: TGTGCCAGCAGCACATGGGGGGAGGGCGAGAGGGATACGCAGTATTTT. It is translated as CASSTWGEGERDTQYF.

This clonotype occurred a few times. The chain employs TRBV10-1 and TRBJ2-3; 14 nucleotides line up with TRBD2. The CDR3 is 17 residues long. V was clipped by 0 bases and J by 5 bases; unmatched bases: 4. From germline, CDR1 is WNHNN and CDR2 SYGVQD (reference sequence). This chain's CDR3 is CASSESGLAGGVDTQYF. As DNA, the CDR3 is TGCGCCAGCAGTGAGTCCGGACTAGCGGGAGGAGTAGATACGCAGTATTTT.

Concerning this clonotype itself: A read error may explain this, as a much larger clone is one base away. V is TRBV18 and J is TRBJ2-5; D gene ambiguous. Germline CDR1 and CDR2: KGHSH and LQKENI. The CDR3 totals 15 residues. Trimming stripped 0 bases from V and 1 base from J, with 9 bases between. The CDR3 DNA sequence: TGTGCCAGCTCACCACCAAAGGCTCTCCAAGAGACCCAGTACTTC. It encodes CASSPPKALQETQYF.

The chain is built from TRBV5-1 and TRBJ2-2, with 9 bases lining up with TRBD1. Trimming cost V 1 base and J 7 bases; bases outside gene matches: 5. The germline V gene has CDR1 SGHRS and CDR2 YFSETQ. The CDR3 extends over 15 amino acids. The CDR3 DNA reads TGCGCCAGCAGCTTGTGGGACAGGGCCATCGGGGAGCTGTTTTTT. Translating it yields CASSLWDRAIGELFF.

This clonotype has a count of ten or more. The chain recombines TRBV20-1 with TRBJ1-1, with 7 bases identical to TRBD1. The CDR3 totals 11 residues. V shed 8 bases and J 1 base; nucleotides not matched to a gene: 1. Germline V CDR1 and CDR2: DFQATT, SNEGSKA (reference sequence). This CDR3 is CSRQGNTEAFF. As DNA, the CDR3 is TGCAGTCGACAGGGGAACACTGAAGCTTTCTTT.

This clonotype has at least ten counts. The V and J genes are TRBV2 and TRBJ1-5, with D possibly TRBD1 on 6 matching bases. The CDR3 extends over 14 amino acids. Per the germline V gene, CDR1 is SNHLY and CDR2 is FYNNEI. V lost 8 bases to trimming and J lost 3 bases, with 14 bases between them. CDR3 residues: CASRGAGDNQPQHF. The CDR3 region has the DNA TGTGCCAGCCGGGGGGCAGGTGACAATCAGCCCCAGCATTTT.

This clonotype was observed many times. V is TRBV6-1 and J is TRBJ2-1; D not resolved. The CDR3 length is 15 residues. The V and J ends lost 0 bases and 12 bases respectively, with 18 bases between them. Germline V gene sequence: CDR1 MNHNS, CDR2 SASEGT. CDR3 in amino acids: CASSEADGVLVWQFF. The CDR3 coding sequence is TGTGCCAGCAGTGAAGCGGATGGGGTTTTGGTATGGCAGTTCTTC.

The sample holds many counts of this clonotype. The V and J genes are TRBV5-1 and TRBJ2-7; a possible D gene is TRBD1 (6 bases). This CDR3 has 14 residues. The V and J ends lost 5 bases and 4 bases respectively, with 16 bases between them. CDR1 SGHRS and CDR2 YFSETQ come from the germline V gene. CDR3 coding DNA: TGCGCCAGCAGATTCCGGGACACCATTTACGAGCAGTACTTC. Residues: CASRFRDTIYEQYF.

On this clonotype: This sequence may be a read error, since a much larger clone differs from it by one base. The CDR3 loop is CAGSVDPSPFTDTQYF. The CDR3 bases are TGTGCCGGCAGCGTCGACCCTTCCCCCTTCACAGATACGCAGTATTTT. The V and J genes are TRBV7-9 and TRBJ2-3; D call uncertain. Germline V gene data show CDR1 as SEHNR and CDR2 as FQNEAQ (reference sequence). The CDR3 contains 16 residues.

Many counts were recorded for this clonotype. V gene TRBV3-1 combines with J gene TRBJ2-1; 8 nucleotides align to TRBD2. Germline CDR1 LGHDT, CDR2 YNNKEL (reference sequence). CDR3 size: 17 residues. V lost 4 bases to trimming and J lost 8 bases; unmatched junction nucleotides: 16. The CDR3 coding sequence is TGTGCCAGCAGCCTAAAACACGGGAGGGAAATTGGAGATGAGCAGTTCTTC. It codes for CASSLKHGREIGDEQFF.

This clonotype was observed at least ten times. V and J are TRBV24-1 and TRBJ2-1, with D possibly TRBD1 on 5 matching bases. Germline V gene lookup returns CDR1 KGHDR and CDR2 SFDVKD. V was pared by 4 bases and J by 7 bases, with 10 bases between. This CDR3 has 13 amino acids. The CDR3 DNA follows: TGTGCCACCAGTGACTCAGGGTGGAATGAGCAGTTCTTC. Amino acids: CATSDSGWNEQFF.

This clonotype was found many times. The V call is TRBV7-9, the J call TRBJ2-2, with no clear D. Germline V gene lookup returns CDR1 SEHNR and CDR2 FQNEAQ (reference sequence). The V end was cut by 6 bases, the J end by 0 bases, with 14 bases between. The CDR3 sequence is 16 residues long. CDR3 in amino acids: CASRSIRGPNTGELFF. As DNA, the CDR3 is TGTGCCAGCAGGTCGATACGAGGTCCGAACACCGGGGAGCTGTTTTTT.